Listed here are 20 T cell receptor beta chains from one sample, sequenced in a study of T cells in localized non-small cell lung cancer. Using immunoSEQ multiplex PCR, the repertoire was profiled, and TCRdb retains in-frame clones only, with some absent. The sample holds over 30,000 clones, roughly 85% seen once. The sample in question was peripheral blood mononuclear cells, obtained before any cancer treatment. The receptors were gathered from a male donor aged 60 or over with stage II lung adenocarcinoma.

J is TRBJ1-2 and V is TRBV6-5; D remains ambiguous. Germline assignment: CDR1 MNHEY and CDR2 SVGAGI. This CDR3 has 15 amino acids. The germline V and J ends were trimmed by 0 bases and 2 bases, with 10 bases remaining between them. For the CDR3, the DNA is TGTGCCAGCAGTTACTCGGGAGAAAGGAACTATGGCTACACCTTC. It translates to CASSYSGERNYGYTF.

This clone came up a few times. The gene calls are TRBV9 and TRBJ1-4; 7 bases map to TRBD1. J gave up 4 bases and V 0 bases, and 3 bases lay outside the gene matches. The length of the CDR3 is 15 residues. Germline values: CDR1 SGDLS, CDR2 YYNGEE. The CDR3 DNA follows: TGTGCCAGCAGCGTAGGGTCAGGGGGTAATGAAAAACTGTTTTTT. Its protein product is CASSVGSGGNEKLFF.

The CDR3 reads CASSSTPSSYNEQFF. CDR3 DNA: TGTGCCAGCAGCTCTACGCCCAGCTCCTACAATGAGCAGTTCTTC. This chain connects TRBV11-2 to TRBJ2-1; no firm D call. Germline CDR1 and CDR2: SGHAT and FQNNGV. Deletions cut 4 bases from V and 0 bases from J, with 10 bases between. CDR3 size: 15 residues.

The chain recombines TRBV6-1 with TRBJ1-2; D ambiguous. CDR3 size: 11 residues. CDR1 and CDR2 (germline): MNHNS, SASEGT. V was clipped by 8 bases and J by 8 bases, with 12 bases between them. CDR3 coding DNA: TGTGCCAGCGAGGACGTAGGGGGCTACACCTTC. Protein product: CASEDVGGYTF.

Notes on this clone: The same CDR3 can be traced to other DNA sequences in this sample. This rearrangement joins TRBV5-1 to TRBJ1-2; TRBD1 agrees at 8 bases. Germline V lookup: CDR1 SGHRS, CDR2 YFSETQ. The CDR3 consists of 15 residues. The ends lost 3 bases at V and 6 bases at J; junction bases unmatched: 10. The CDR3 DNA sequence: TGCGCCAGCAGCTCTCTTTCCCGGGACAGGAATGGCTACACCTTC. Residues: CASSSLSRDRNGYTF.

This chain connects TRBV15 to TRBJ2-2, with D perhaps matching TRBD2 (6 bases). Germline V gene lookup returns CDR1 LNHNV and CDR2 YYDKDF (reference sequence). This CDR3 has 21 amino acids. Between the trimmed V and J ends, which lost 0 bases and 5 bases, there was a span of 28 bases. CDR3 protein: CATSRDPSGQGGGVATGELFF. For the CDR3, the DNA is TGTGCCACCAGCAGAGACCCCTCGGGGCAGGGAGGAGGAGTCGCGACCGGGGAGCTGTTTTTT.

V and J are TRBV15 and TRBJ1-5; unclear D gene. This CDR3 region has 14 residues. CDR1 LNHNV and CDR2 YYDKDF come from the germline V gene (reference sequence). V lost 1 base and J lost 7, with 11 bases in between. This CDR3 is CATSRGGGGQPQHF. The CDR3 DNA reads as TGTGCCACCAGCAGAGGAGGAGGCGGGCAGCCCCAGCATTTT.

The genes are TRBV27 and TRBJ2-3, with 8 bases identical to TRBD2. V dropped 3 bases and J dropped 1; count of bases not matched to a gene: 6. The CDR3 spans 16 residues. The germline gives CDR1 MNHEY, CDR2 SMNVEV (reference sequence). CDR3 protein: CASSFGLAGGTDTQYF. CDR3 bases: TGTGCCAGCAGTTTCGGTCTAGCGGGTGGCACAGATACGCAGTATTTT.

The chain uses TRBV21-1 and TRBJ2-1; the table's D call, TRBD1, has no DNA check behind it. TRBV21-1 is a documented pseudogene. The length of the CDR3 is 11 residues. The CDR3 sequence is CARTGSNEQFF. The CDR3 region has the DNA TGTGCCAGGACAGGGTCTAATGAGCAGTTCTTC.

This clone was recorded only once. V usage is TRBV4-2 and J usage is TRBJ1-4, with D possibly TRBD1 on 5 matching bases. The CDR3 covers 14 residues. Germline loops: CDR1 LGHNA, CDR2 YNFKEQ. V was pared by 8 bases and J by 7 bases, with 17 bases between. The CDR3 DNA reads TGTGCCAGCGGAGGCCTAGGGGCGGCTGAAAAACTGTTTTTT. Residues: CASGGLGAAEKLFF.

V usage is TRBV7-2 and J usage is TRBJ1-5; D ambiguous. In germline, CDR1 is SGHTA, CDR2 FQGNSA. The V gene lost 3 bases and the J gene lost 3 bases, with 12 bases spanning the gap. This CDR3 contains 15 residues. The CDR3 nucleotides are TGTGCCAGCAGCTTGGTCGGGTCGATCAATCAGCCCCAGCATTTT. This gives the protein CASSLVGSINQPQHF. Using reference TRBV7-2 and TRBJ1-5 for the parts outside the CDR3, the full variable domain is GAGVSQSPSNKVTEKGKDVELRCDPISGHTALYWYRQSLGQGLEFLIYFQGNSAPDKSGLPSDRFSAERTGGSVSTLTIQRTQQEDSAVYLCASSLVGSINQPQHFGDGTRLSIL.

The CDR3: CASSFEGQINSPLHF. DNA of the CDR3: TGTGCCAGCAGTTTCGAAGGACAGATAAATTCACCCCTCCACTTT. The chain is built from TRBV6-1 and TRBJ1-6, with D perhaps TRBD1 (6 bases). The CDR3 consists of 15 residues. Germline assignment: CDR1 MNHNS and CDR2 SASEGT. The V and J ends lost 5 bases and 7 bases respectively, with 15 bases between them.

The chain has TRBV11-3 and TRBJ2-3; a weak D match, TRBD2 (5 bases). The germline V gene encodes CDR1 SGHNT and CDR2 YENEEA. The CDR3 has 13 residues. Trimming cost V 5 bases and J 7 bases, with 13 bases left between them. CDR3 nucleotides: TGTGCCAGCAGCCCCCGGGGTAGGAATACGCAGTATTTT. Residues: CASSPRGRNTQYF.

The rearrangement uses TRBV27 and TRBJ2-7; the match to TRBD2 covers 12 bases. Germline CDR1 reads MNHEY; CDR2 reads SMNVEV (reference sequence). After removal of 5 bases from V and 3 bases from J, the junction contained 11 bases not matched to a gene. The CDR3 contains 17 residues. CDR3 residues: CASSRPSTSGRLYEQYF. The CDR3, as DNA: TGTGCCAGCAGTCGACCATCCACTAGCGGGAGGCTCTACGAGCAGTACTTC.

This rearrangement joins TRBV19 to TRBJ1-2; D may be TRBD1 (6 bases). The V gene lost 8 bases and the J gene lost 5 bases, with 18 bases spanning the gap. This CDR3 is 14 amino acids long. Germline V gives CDR1 LNHDA, CDR2 SQIVND (reference sequence). As DNA, the CDR3 is TGTGCCAGTCAGTCTGCGGGGGCAGGGTATGGCTACACCTTC. Encoded protein: CASQSAGAGYGYTF.

This chain joins TRBV6-1 and TRBJ2-5; D not certain. Germline CDR1 and CDR2: MNHNS and SASEGT. Trimming pared 4 bases from V and 2 bases from J, leaving 8 bases between. The CDR3 is 13 amino acids. The CDR3, as DNA: TGTGCCAGCAGTGGAGAGCCTCAAGAGACCCAGTACTTC. This encodes CASSGEPQETQYF.

DNA for the CDR3: TGTGCCAGCAAGGGCCAGACTTACAATGAGCAGTTCTTC. Translation gives CASKGQTYNEQFF. V and J are TRBV7-2 and TRBJ2-1; D ambiguous. V was shortened by 7 bases and J by 4 bases, with 11 bases between the two germline ends. Germline assignment: CDR1 SGHTA and CDR2 FQGNSA. The CDR3 has 13 residues.

The chain has TRBV15 and TRBJ2-7; 11 positions match TRBD1. Germline trimming cut 0 bases from V and 2 bases from J; bases unmatched to any gene: 3. Per germline, CDR1 LNHNV and CDR2 YYDKDF (reference sequence). The CDR3 length is 16 residues. In nucleotides, the CDR3 is TGTGCCACCAGCAGAGAACCGGGACAGGGGGCCTACGAGCAGTACTTC. It codes for CATSREPGQGAYEQYF.

The rearrangement links TRBV5-6 to TRBJ1-1, with D unresolved. The CDR3 covers 11 residues. Trimming removed 7 bases at V and 1 base at J, with 5 bases between. Germline V gene lookup returns CDR1 SGHDT and CDR2 YYEEEE. CDR3 amino acids: CASRGNTEAFF. The CDR3 DNA is TGTGCCAGCCGGGGGAACACTGAAGCTTTCTTT.

J is TRBJ2-7 and V is TRBV6-5, with D unclear. CDR3 length: 11 residues. V lost 6 bases, J lost 3 bases, and 6 bases lay in between. Germline CDR1 MNHEY, CDR2 SVGAGI. The CDR3 DNA sequence: TGTGCCAGCAGCTCATTCTACGAGCAGTACTTC. It specifies CASSSFYEQYF.